Included here is one T cell receptor beta chain sequence, with context. Its antigen is unidentified. This sample is drawn from a study of CD8 T cells in Susac syndrome. Study-level findings and limits: Peak Susac CD8+ clonal expansion was seen in TEMRA cells and active patients.

CD8+ and CD4+ T cells circulating in blood were sequenced for TCR beta. The germline CDR1 and CDR2 sequences are MDHEN and SYDVKM. The CDR3 loop spans 13 amino acids. The RNA input was 0.5 to 1 ug, and it was reverse transcribed with random hexamers. The authors amplified TCR beta CDR3 across 54 Vbeta and 13 Jbeta using immunoSEQ multiplex PCR. TCRdb itself ran the immunoSEQ multiplex PCR reads through MiXCR, one entry per CDR3 protein. The table has 100,000 to 150,000 distinct CDR3 sequences, about 95% seen once; the top ten hold about 0.2%. This chain links TRBV28 with TRBJ1-1; no reliable D call. This TCR was sampled from a human donor with Susac syndrome. Sequenced sample: CD8+ T cells from PBMCs. The CDR3 sequence is CAAAGYMNTEAFF. The CDR3 bases are TGTGCTGCGGCGGGTTATATGAACACTGAAGCTTTCTTT. The full variable domain, its missing parts supplied by reference TRBV28 and TRBJ1-1, is DVKVTQSSRYLVKRTGEKVFLECVQDMDHENMFWYRQDPGLGLRLIYFSYDVKMKEKGDIPEGYSVSREKKERFSLILESASTNQTSMYLCAAAGYMNTEAFFGQGTRLTVV.